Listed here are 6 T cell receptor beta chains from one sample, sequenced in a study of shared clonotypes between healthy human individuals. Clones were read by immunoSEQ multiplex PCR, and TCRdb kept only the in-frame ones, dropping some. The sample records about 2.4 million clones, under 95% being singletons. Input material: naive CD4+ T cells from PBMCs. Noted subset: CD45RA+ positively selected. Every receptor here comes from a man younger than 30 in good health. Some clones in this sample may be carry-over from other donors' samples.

The CDR3 here is CASGLGLGGGMDTQYF. The CDR3, as DNA: TGTGCTAGTGGTTTGGGCTTGGGGGGCGGGATGGATACGCAGTATTTT. The chain has TRBV12-5 and TRBJ2-3, with D possibly being TRBD1 or TRBD2 (6 bases each). Germline loops: CDR1 LGHNT, CDR2 FRNRAP. This CDR3 spans 16 amino acids. V gave up 1 base and J gave up 6 bases, with 17 bases separating them.

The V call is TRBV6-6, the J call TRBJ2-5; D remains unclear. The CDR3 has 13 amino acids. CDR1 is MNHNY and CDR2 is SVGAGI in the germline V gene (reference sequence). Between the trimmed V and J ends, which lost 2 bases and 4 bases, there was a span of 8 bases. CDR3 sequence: CASSYGPLETQYF. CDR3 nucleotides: TGTGCCAGCAGTTACGGGCCCCTAGAGACCCAGTACTTC.

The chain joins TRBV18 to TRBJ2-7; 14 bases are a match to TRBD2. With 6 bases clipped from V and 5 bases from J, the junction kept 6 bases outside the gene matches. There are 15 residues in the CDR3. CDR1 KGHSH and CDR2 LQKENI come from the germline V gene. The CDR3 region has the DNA TGTGCCAGCTCTCCGGGACTAGCGGGAGCGGACGAGCAGTACTTC. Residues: CASSPGLAGADEQYF.

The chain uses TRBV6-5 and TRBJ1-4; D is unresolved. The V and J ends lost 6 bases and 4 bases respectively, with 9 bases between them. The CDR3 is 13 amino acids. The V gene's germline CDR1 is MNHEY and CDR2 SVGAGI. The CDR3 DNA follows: TGTGCCAGCAGGCCGACGGTTAATGAAAAACTGTTTTTT. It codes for CASRPTVNEKLFF.

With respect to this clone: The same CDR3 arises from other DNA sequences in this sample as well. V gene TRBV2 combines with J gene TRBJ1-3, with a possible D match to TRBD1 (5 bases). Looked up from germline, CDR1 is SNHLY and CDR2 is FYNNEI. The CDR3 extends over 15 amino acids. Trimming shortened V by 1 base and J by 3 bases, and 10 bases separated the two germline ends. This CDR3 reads CASSEGRAGGNTIYF. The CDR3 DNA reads TGTGCCAGCAGTGAAGGCAGGGCTGGTGGAAACACCATATATTTT.

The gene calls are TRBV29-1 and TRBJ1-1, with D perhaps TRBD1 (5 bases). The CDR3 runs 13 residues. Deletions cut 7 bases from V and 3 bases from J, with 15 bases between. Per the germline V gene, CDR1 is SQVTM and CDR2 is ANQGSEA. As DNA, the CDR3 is TGCAGCGCCGCGGGGCCTAAGGACACTGAAGCTTTCTTT. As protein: CSAAGPKDTEAFF. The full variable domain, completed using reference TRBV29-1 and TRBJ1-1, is SAVISQKPSRDICQRGTSLTIQCQVDSQVTMMFWYRQQPGQSLTLIATANQGSEATYESGFVIDKFPISRPNLTFSTLTVSNMSPEDSSIYLCSAAGPKDTEAFFGQGTRLTVV.